The TCR beta chain under discussion was sequenced for a study of blood T cell repertoires in COVID-19. Whole-study context: Samples taken during acute and convalescent COVID-19 were collected in the United States, Italy and Spain. T cells, B-cell-depleted T cells, or PBMCs supplied cDNA or gDNA.

Authors' processing steps: Amplification of reference gene primers was used by the study to estimate nucleated cell counts. Assay used: immunoSEQ multiplex PCR; TCRdb lists only in-frame clones, some missing. V and J calls plus clone size are reproduced from that table; the DNA served to infer D and trimming. The table records 15,000 or so clones, roughly four fifths of them present only once. The CDR3 has 13 amino acids. Trimming took 8 bases from V and 2 from J; bases not matched to a gene: 5. The germline V gene has CDR1 MNHEY and CDR2 SMNVEV (reference sequence). The sample was peripheral blood. The genes are TRBV27 and TRBJ1-2, with 7 bases that match TRBD1. This TCR was recovered from a man older than 75 with active COVID-19. The CDR3: CASGQGQNYGYTF. CDR3 in DNA: TGTGCCAGCGGTCAGGGACAGAACTATGGCTACACCTTC.